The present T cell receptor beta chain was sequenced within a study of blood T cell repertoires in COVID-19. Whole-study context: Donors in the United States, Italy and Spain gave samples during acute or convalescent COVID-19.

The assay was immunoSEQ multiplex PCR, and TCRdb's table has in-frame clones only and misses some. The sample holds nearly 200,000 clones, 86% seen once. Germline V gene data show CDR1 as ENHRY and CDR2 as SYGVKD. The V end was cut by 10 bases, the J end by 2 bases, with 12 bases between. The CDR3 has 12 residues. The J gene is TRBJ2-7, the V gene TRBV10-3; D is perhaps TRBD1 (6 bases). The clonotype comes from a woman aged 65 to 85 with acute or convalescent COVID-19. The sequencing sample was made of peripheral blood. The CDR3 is CATAQGPYEQYF. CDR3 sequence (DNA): TGTGCCACCGCTCAGGGGCCCTACGAGCAGTACTTC.